What follows are 13 T cell receptor beta chains derived from one specimen sequenced in a study of Ad26.COV2.S vaccination and SARS-CoV-2 variants. Profiling relied on immunoSEQ multiplex PCR, and the TCRdb table lists in-frame clones only, not all of them. This table has more than 300,000 clones, around 89% appearing once. Indicated treatment: roughly 19 received Ad26.COV2.S at low or high dose, single or two shots; roughly 5 received placebo; per-sample allocation not given. The samples were gathered on day 63 after the first injection of vaccine or placebo. This material consisted of peripheral blood, taken in a trial of Ad26.COV2.S vaccine versus placebo. All receptors come from a person between 18 and 60 years old who received the Ad26.COV2.S COVID-19 vaccine or a placebo.

V and J are TRBV12-3 or TRBV12-4 and TRBJ1-2; D call uncertain. This CDR3 region has 13 residues. The ends were cut back, 4 bases at V and 8 bases at J, with 14 bases in the middle. The CDR3 here is CASSSRRERGYTF. The CDR3 DNA is TGTGCCAGCAGTTCTAGACGAGAGAGGGGCTACACCTTC.

Ten or more counts support this clone. The chain carries TRBV6-5 and TRBJ1-1; no firm D call. Trimming took 6 bases from V and 7 from J, leaving 15 bases between them. The CDR3 runs 13 residues. Germline V gives CDR1 MNHEY, CDR2 SVGAGI. CDR3 bases: TGTGCCAGCAGCCCATCGGATACGGGTGAAGCTTTCTTT. This encodes CASSPSDTGEAFF.

This chain connects TRBV28 to TRBJ2-7; 9 nucleotides match TRBD2. The CDR3 runs to 19 residues. Germline V gives CDR1 MDHEN, CDR2 SYDVKM. V trimming: 4 bases; J trimming: 1 base; junction bases outside the gene matches: 17. The CDR3 DNA reads TGTGCCAGCAGTTCCCCCCTGAGGTGGACGCGGGAGGGTTCCTACGAGCAGTACTTC. Its protein is CASSSPLRWTREGSYEQYF.

The J gene is TRBJ2-3, the V gene TRBV9; D gene uncertain. CDR3 size: 13 residues. V lost 5 bases to trimming and J lost 6 bases, with 13 bases between them. From germline, CDR1 is SGDLS and CDR2 YYNGEE. The CDR3 spells CASSYTLGDTQYF. Here the CDR3 DNA reads TGTGCCAGCAGTTATACCCTCGGCGATACGCAGTATTTT.

The gene calls are TRBV6-2 or TRBV6-3 and TRBJ1-2; 8 nucleotides match TRBD1. J was trimmed by 5 bases and V by 5 bases; bases with no gene match: 10. The CDR3 runs to 15 residues. The germline CDR1 and CDR2 sequences are MNHEY and SVGEGT. The CDR3 DNA reads as TGTGCCAGCAGTCGCCTGTCGACAGGGGCGTATGGCTACACCTTC. It yields the protein CASSRLSTGAYGYTF.

This sequence joins TRBV7-2 and TRBJ2-5, with 8 bases matching TRBD1. CDR3 size: 17 residues. Trimming cost V 0 bases and J 2 bases; bases outside gene matches: 8. Germline CDR1 is SGHTA and CDR2 is FQGNSA. The CDR3 reads CASSLAGTGGGQETQYF. Here the CDR3 DNA reads TGTGCCAGCAGCTTAGCGGGCACAGGGGGTGGTCAAGAGACCCAGTACTTC.

The V gene is TRBV27, the J gene TRBJ2-3; D possibly uses TRBD1 or TRBD2 (5 bases each). CDR1 is MNHEY, CDR2 SMNVEV, per germline (reference sequence). Deletions cut 5 bases from V and 3 bases from J, with 12 bases between. The CDR3 has 14 residues. CDR3 sequence: CASSQPGPTDTQYF. CDR3 coding DNA: TGTGCCAGCAGTCAGCCGGGGCCTACAGATACGCAGTATTTT.

The chain links TRBV3-1 (or the pseudogene TRBV3-2) to TRBJ2-7; perhaps D is TRBD1 or TRBD2 (5 bases each). The germline gives CDR1 LGHDT, CDR2 YNNKEL (reference sequence). V was cut by 2 bases and J by 2 bases, with 10 bases left in between. This CDR3 has 14 amino acids. The CDR3 spells CASSQNVGPYEQYF. CDR3 DNA sequence: TGTGCCAGCAGCCAAAATGTGGGACCCTACGAGCAGTACTTC.

The genes are TRBV9 and TRBJ2-5; 10 nucleotides line up with TRBD2. V trimming: 0 bases; J trimming: 1 base; junction bases outside the gene matches: 6. The CDR3 contains 17 residues. From germline, CDR1 is SGDLS and CDR2 YYNGEE. CDR3 residues: CASSVGLLAGFQETQYF. DNA of the CDR3: TGTGCCAGCAGCGTAGGTCTACTAGCGGGGTTCCAAGAGACCCAGTACTTC.

J is TRBJ2-1 and V is TRBV30; possibly TRBD1 for D (6 bases). The CDR3 extends over 12 amino acids. V gave up 5 bases and J gave up 9 bases, with 14 bases separating them. Germline V gene data show CDR1 as GTSNPN and CDR2 as SVGIG (reference sequence). The CDR3 sequence: CAWRGDIPEQFF. The CDR3 nucleotides are TGTGCCTGGCGTGGGGACATTCCTGAGCAGTTCTTC. Full variable domain (outside the CDR3, taken from reference TRBV30 and TRBJ2-1): SQTIHQWPATLVQPVGSPLSLECTVEGTSNPNLYWYRQAAGRGLQLLFYSVGIGQISSEVPQNLSASRPQDRQFILSSKKLLLSDSGFYLCAWRGDIPEQFFGPGTRLTVL.

This clone showed up just once. This chain joins TRBV6-5 and TRBJ2-7, with TRBD1 matching over 7 bases. The length of the CDR3 is 14 residues. CDR1 MNHEY and CDR2 SVGAGI come from the germline V gene. V dropped 5 bases and J dropped 2; count of bases not matched to a gene: 6. This CDR3 is CASSPTTGTYEQYF. CDR3 sequence (DNA): TGTGCCAGCAGTCCCACGACAGGGACCTACGAGCAGTACTTC.

Notes on this clone: The junction departs from germline at one end; a sequencing error may be responsible. The rearrangement links TRBV28 to TRBJ1-5; D is perhaps TRBD1 (6 bases). The CDR3 has 17 residues. Germline V gene data show CDR1 as MDHEN and CDR2 as SYDVKM. CDR3 sequence: CASNLRGMGVSNQPQHF. The CDR3 nucleotides read TGTGCCAGCAATTTAAGGGGGATGGGGGTGAGCAATCAGCCCCAGCATTTT.

The CDR3, as DNA: TGTGCCAGCAGCGTAGAAGTGAACACTGAAGCTTTCTTT. This gives the protein CASSVEVNTEAFF. V is TRBV9 and J is TRBJ1-1; no clear D gene. Germline-derived CDR1 and CDR2 are SGDLS and YYNGEE. The V gene lost 0 bases and the J gene lost 0 bases, with 3 bases spanning the gap. The CDR3 has 13 amino acids.